A selection of T cell receptor beta chains follows, all from one sample in a study of CD8 T cells in ankylosing spondylitis. In TCRdb, the 5' RACE reads were re-called with MiXCR into one record per CDR3 protein. Here the sample spans roughly 280,000 distinct CDR3 sequences, around 20% being singletons. Sequenced sample: blood, either unsorted or a sorted T cell fraction (not recorded which). The origin of the receptors is a male donor with ankylosing spondylitis or in good health (not recorded which). The CDR3 runs from the conserved cysteine through the conserved F or W. The D gene is left open where the match is weak. Clone size is stated in some rows and not others, as once, few, many or a class when expanded.

length	V	size	D	J	CDR3	DNA
18	TRBV11-1	few	TRBD2	TRBJ2-3	CASSLSSSGTSRTGTQYF	TGTGCCAGCAGCCTAAGTAGCTCCGGGACTAGCCGTACTGGTACGCAGTATTTT
13	TRBV7-2	few	.	TRBJ2-5	CASSTPLIRTQYF	TGTGCCAGCAGCACACCTCTGATACGGACCCAGTACTTC
14	TRBV9	many	TRBD1	TRBJ1-4	CASSRDRGREKLFF	TGTGCCAGCAGTCGGGACAGGGGGCGCGAAAAACTGTTTTTT
14	TRBV7-2	few	TRBD1	TRBJ2-1	CASSPGTADNEQFF	TGTGCCAGCAGCCCCGGGACAGCGGACAATGAGCAGTTCTTC
14	TRBV30	.	.	TRBJ2-6	CAWSVTSGANVLTF	TGTGCCTGGAGTGTAACCTCTGGGGCCAACGTCCTGACTTTC
16	TRBV15	few	.	TRBJ1-5	CATSRDLAREGQPQHF	TGTGCCACCAGCAGAGATCTGGCCAGGGAAGGTCAGCCCCAGCATTTT
18	TRBV6-5	few	.	TRBJ1-6	CASSYSGAGSSYNSPLHF	TGTGCCAGCAGTTACTCTGGAGCTGGGAGCTCCTATAATTCACCCCTCCACTTT
17	TRBV11-2	.	TRBD2	TRBJ2-2	CASSLLSGGANTGELFF	TGTGCCAGCAGCTTACTGAGCGGGGGCGCGAACACCGGGGAGCTGTTTTTT
15	TRBV9	many	TRBD2	TRBJ2-3	CASSVDPSGSDTQYF	TGTGCCAGCAGCGTAGATCCTAGCGGGTCAGATACGCAGTATTTT
12	TRBV29-1	.	TRBD2	TRBJ2-1	CSVVASGYEQFF	TGCAGCGTTGTGGCTAGCGGCTATGAGCAGTTCTTC
16	TRBV12-3/TRBV12-4	.	.	TRBJ2-4	CASSPAREKAKNIQYF	TGTGCCAGCAGCCCCGCCCGGGAAAAAGCCAAAAACATTCAGTACTTC
15	TRBV5-1	few	TRBD1	TRBJ2-1	CASSSTGGMVNEQFF	TGCGCCAGCAGCTCGACAGGGGGCATGGTCAATGAGCAGTTCTTC
14	TRBV3-1	many	.	TRBJ1-1	CASSQTVGSTEAFF	TGTGCCAGCAGCCAGACCGTAGGGAGCACTGAAGCTTTCTTT
13	TRBV12-3/TRBV12-4	.	.	TRBJ2-5	CASSSRSSETQYF	TGTGCCAGCAGTTCCAGGAGCTCGGAGACCCAGTACTTC
16	TRBV6-1	few	.	TRBJ2-5	CASSRGGTEIQETQYF	TGTGCCAGCAGTCGAGGGGGGACAGAAATCCAAGAGACCCAGTACTTC
12	TRBV2	.	.	TRBJ2-1	CASSVGTQGWFF	TGTGCCAGCAGTGTCGGGACCCAGGGGTGGTTCTTC
14	TRBV12-3/TRBV12-4	few	TRBD1	TRBJ1-6	CASCLGQDHSPLHF	TGTGCCAGCTGCCTCGGACAGGACCATTCACCCCTCCACTTT
15	TRBV29-1	many	TRBD1	TRBJ2-1	CSVEGTGVLYNEQFF	TGCAGCGTTGAAGGGACAGGGGTTCTTTACAATGAGCAGTTCTTC
13	TRBV20-1	.	.	TRBJ2-2	CSTGRSNTGELFF	TGCAGTACAGGGAGATCGAACACCGGGGAGCTGTTTTTT
13	TRBV11-2	.	TRBD2	TRBJ2-1	CAGGSGGANEQFF	TGTGCCGGGGGTAGCGGGGGGGCCAATGAGCAGTTCTTC
15	TRBV20-1	many	TRBD2	TRBJ2-2	CSAPRLAPNTGELFF	TGCAGTGCTCCCCGACTAGCGCCGAACACCGGGGAGCTGTTTTTT
13	TRBV6-5	.	.	TRBJ1-1	CASSYLLGTEAFF	TGTGCCAGCAGTTACCTTCTGGGGACTGAAGCTTTCTTT
16	TRBV7-9	.	.	TRBJ2-1	CASSHDNFLEDNEQFF	TGTGCCAGCAGCCACGACAACTTCCTAGAGGACAATGAGCAGTTCTTC
18	TRBV20-1	.	.	TRBJ2-1	CSAKPTFSRGASYNEQFF	TGCAGTGCCAAGCCTACTTTTTCCAGGGGAGCATCCTACAATGAGCAGTTCTTC
14	TRBV12-3/TRBV12-4	many	.	TRBJ1-6	CASRRGSNNSPLHF	TGTGCCAGCAGGCGGGGATCCAACAATTCACCCCTCCACTTT
14	TRBV18	few	TRBD1	TRBJ1-2	CASSRRTGGLGYTF	TGTGCCAGCTCACGAAGGACAGGGGGCTTAGGCTACACCTTC
14	TRBV18	few	.	TRBJ2-5	CASSPPSLGETQYF	TGTGCCAGCTCACCCCCAAGTTTGGGAGAGACCCAGTACTTC
14	TRBV12-3/TRBV12-4	.	.	TRBJ2-2	CASSFSGGNGELFF	TGTGCCAGCAGTTTTTCTGGGGGCAACGGGGAGCTGTTTTTT
12	TRBV12-3/TRBV12-4	many	TRBD1	TRBJ2-1	CASSWTGGEQFF	TGTGCCAGCAGTTGGACAGGAGGAGAGCAGTTCTTC
14	TRBV3-1	.	.	TRBJ2-1	CASSQSRGSNEQFF	TGTGCCAGCAGCCAATCTCGCGGATCCAATGAGCAGTTCTTC
14	TRBV12-3/TRBV12-4	many	TRBD1	TRBJ2-1	CASSSGQGVYEQFF	TGTGCCAGCAGTTCCGGACAGGGTGTTTATGAGCAGTTCTTC
14	TRBV7-2	.	.	TRBJ2-3	CASSLQPGTDTQYF	TGTGCCAGCAGCTTACAACCAGGCACAGATACGCAGTATTTT
15	TRBV5-1	.	TRBD2	TRBJ2-2	CASRDGGMNTGELFF	TGCGCCAGCAGGGACGGGGGGATGAACACCGGGGAGCTGTTTTTT
15	TRBV5-5	few	.	TRBJ1-5	CASSSSVTGNQPQHF	TGTGCCAGCAGCTCCTCGGTGACAGGCAATCAGCCCCAGCATTTT
14	TRBV20-1	.	TRBD2	TRBJ2-3	CSAAGTSSTDTQYF	TGCAGTGCCGCCGGGACTAGTAGTACAGATACGCAGTATTTT
14	TRBV7-2	.	TRBD1	TRBJ1-2	CASSYADRAHGYTF	TGTGCCAGCAGCTACGCGGACAGGGCGCATGGCTACACCTTC
15	TRBV5-1	.	.	TRBJ1-5	CASSVGAGGNQPQHF	TGCGCCAGCAGCGTCGGGGCTGGGGGCAATCAGCCCCAGCATTTT
14	TRBV30	few	TRBD1	TRBJ1-2	CAWDRGQGNYGYTF	TGTGCCTGGGATAGAGGACAGGGGAACTATGGCTACACCTTC
13	TRBV14	.	.	TRBJ1-1	CASSQYVKTEAFF	TGTGCCAGCAGCCAATATGTGAAAACTGAAGCTTTCTTT
17	TRBV2	.	TRBD2	TRBJ2-5	CASSSRMTSGDQETQYF	TGTGCCAGCAGTAGCCGAATGACTAGCGGGGATCAAGAGACCCAGTACTTC
13	TRBV5-1	.	.	TRBJ2-1	CASTPGLGTEQFF	TGCGCCAGCACCCCCGGGTTGGGTACGGAGCAGTTCTTC
15	TRBV3-1	few	TRBD1	TRBJ1-1	CASSHSGTGGIEAFF	TGTGCCAGCAGCCACTCCGGGACAGGGGGAATTGAAGCTTTCTTT
18	TRBV4-1	.	TRBD1	TRBJ1-3	CASSQFNGRGQFGNTIYF	TGCGCCAGCAGCCAATTCAATGGGAGGGGGCAATTTGGAAACACCATATATTTT
17	TRBV5-5	.	TRBD2	TRBJ2-1	CASSLDLLAGNGDEQFF	TGTGCCAGCAGCTTGGATCTCCTAGCGGGAAATGGCGATGAGCAGTTCTTC
14	TRBV28	.	.	TRBJ1-6	CASKERHYNSPLHF	TGTGCCAGCAAGGAGAGGCATTATAATTCACCCCTCCACTTT